This T cell receptor beta chain was recorded in a study of blood T cell repertoires in COVID-19. Methods used by the authors: It was from reference gene primer amplification that nucleated cell counts were estimated. Generated by immunoSEQ multiplex PCR, the TCRdb table keeps only in-frame clones and is missing some. That table furnishes V, J and clone size, whereas the DNA furnished D and trimming. The sample consists of approximately 100,000 clones, 71% of them appearing once. Germline lookup yields CDR1 SGHRS and CDR2 YFSETQ. The V and J ends lost 5 bases and 4 bases, in that order; junction bases with no gene match: 12. The CDR3 is made up of 19 amino acids.

Input material: peripheral blood. This sequence joins TRBV5-1 and TRBJ2-2; TRBD2 matches 15 bases. The sequence was obtained from a human donor with acute or convalescent COVID-19. The donor label of this sample is uncertain. The chain's CDR3 is CASSRDGLAGGRLTGELFF. Here the CDR3 DNA reads TGCGCCAGCAGTCGGGACGGACTAGCGGGGGGGCGTCTCACCGGGGAGCTGTTTTTT.